The clone carrying this TCR beta chain was picked up many times. As yet, its antigen is unknown. A single record per CDR3 protein comes from TCRdb applying MiXCR to the RACE reads. The sample has approximately 77,000 distinct CDR3 sequences; about 7.5% are singletons. Germline CDR1 is GTSNPN and CDR2 is SVGIG (reference sequence). V was cut by 0 bases and J by 1 base, with 9 bases left in between. This CDR3 is built from 15 residues. This sample was taken from a study of human T cells and chemical hapten exposure. Turning to the study itself: Read at 6 days, the patch tests placed 0.01% DPC on the upper back.

Overall study results and limits: Significantly more large CDR3 similarity clusters arose among expanded TCRs than among controls.

Time point here: patch test 1, 2 weeks after DPC sensitization. Treatment described: therapeutic diphenylcyclopropenone sensitization with weekly scalp DPC. This specimen was whole blood, taken in connection with sensitization to the hapten diphenylcyclopropenone (DPC). This chain links TRBV30 with TRBJ2-2; no firm D call. The TCR was taken from a woman aged 25-40 years with alopecia areata. Some clones in this sample may be carry-over from other donors' samples. CDR3 protein: CAWSVEFLNTGELFF. DNA of the CDR3: TGTGCCTGGAGTGTCGAGTTCTTGAACACCGGGGAGCTGTTTTTT.